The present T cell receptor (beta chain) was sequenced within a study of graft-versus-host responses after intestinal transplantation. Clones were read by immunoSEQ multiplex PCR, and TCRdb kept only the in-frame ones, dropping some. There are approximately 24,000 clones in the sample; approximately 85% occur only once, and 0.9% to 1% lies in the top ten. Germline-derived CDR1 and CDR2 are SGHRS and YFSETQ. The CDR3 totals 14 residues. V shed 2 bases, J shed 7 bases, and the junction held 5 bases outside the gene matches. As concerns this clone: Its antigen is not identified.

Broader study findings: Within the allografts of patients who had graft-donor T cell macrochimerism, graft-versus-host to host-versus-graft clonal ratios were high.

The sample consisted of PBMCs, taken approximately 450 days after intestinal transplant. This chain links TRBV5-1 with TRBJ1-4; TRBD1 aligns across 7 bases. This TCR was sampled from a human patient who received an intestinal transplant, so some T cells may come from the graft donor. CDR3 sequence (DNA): TGCGCCAGCAGCTTTTCAGGGGACAGTGAAAAACTGTTTTTT. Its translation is CASSFSGDSEKLFF.